Presented here are 20 T cell receptor beta chains from one specimen sequenced in a study of T cell responses to AZD1222 COVID-19 vaccine. Measured with immunoSEQ multiplex PCR; TCRdb has only the in-frame clones, and not every one. There are about 140,000 clones in the sample; just under 95% occur only once, and around 5.1% lies in the top ten. The source material was peripheral blood, sampled on day 0 of AZD1222 vaccination. These receptor sequences come from an adult in good health.

This chain connects TRBV15 to TRBJ1-2; 7 bases fit TRBD1. CDR1 is LNHNV and CDR2 is YYDKDF in the germline V gene (reference sequence). The J segment lost 2 bases and the V segment lost 3 bases, leaving 3 bases of the junction unmatched. The CDR3 is 14 residues long. The DNA of the CDR3 is TGTGCCACCAGCAGCCAGGGACAGAACTATGGCTACACCTTC. Its protein product is CATSSQGQNYGYTF.

The rearrangement uses TRBV5-1 and TRBJ2-2; 7 nucleotides line up with TRBD1. With 3 bases clipped from V and 0 bases from J, the junction kept 2 bases outside the gene matches. Looked up from germline, CDR1 is SGHRS and CDR2 is YFSETQ. The length of the CDR3 is 15 residues. The CDR3 DNA reads as TGCGCCAGCAGCTCGACAGGGACGAACACCGGGGAGCTGTTTTTT. It translates to CASSSTGTNTGELFF.

The chain is built from TRBV10-2 and TRBJ1-2, with D perhaps TRBD1 (5 bases). V was cut by 6 bases and J by 0 bases, with 14 bases left in between. Per the germline V gene, CDR1 is WSHSY and CDR2 is SAAADI. The CDR3 spans 15 residues. CDR3 amino acids: CASRDTGVANYGYTF. Written as DNA, the CDR3 is TGCGCCAGCAGGGACACGGGGGTCGCTAACTATGGCTACACCTTC.

This chain links TRBV14 with TRBJ1-3; maybe TRBD1 (5 bases). V dropped 7 bases and J dropped 2 bases, with 9 bases sitting between them. The germline CDR1 and CDR2 sequences are SGHDN and FVKESK. The CDR3 runs to 13 residues. The CDR3 spells CASTWDPGNTIYF. CDR3 nucleotide sequence: TGTGCCAGCACATGGGACCCTGGAAACACCATATATTTT.

The chain has TRBV27 and TRBJ1-1, with D unclear. Germline values: CDR1 MNHEY, CDR2 SMNVEV (reference sequence). The CDR3 extends over 15 amino acids. Between the trimmed V and J ends, which lost 6 bases and 1 base, there was a span of 15 bases. This CDR3 reads CASSSPGSGNTEAFF. In DNA, the CDR3 is TGTGCCAGCAGCTCCCCTGGTTCGGGGAACACTGAAGCTTTCTTT.

This clone was seen more than once but under ten times. V gene TRBV25-1 combines with J gene TRBJ2-7, with TRBD2 identical over 14 bases. This CDR3 spans 18 amino acids. CDR1 is MGHDK, CDR2 SYGVNS, per germline. V shed 5 bases, J shed 0 bases, and the junction held 9 bases outside the gene matches. The CDR3 loop reads CASSPGLAGGEDSYEQYF. CDR3 DNA sequence: TGTGCCAGCAGTCCAGGACTAGCGGGAGGAGAAGACTCCTACGAGCAGTACTTC.

The CDR3 nucleotides read TGTGCCAGCAGCTTAACCTCTAACCCCGCCGGGGAGCTGTTTTTT. Protein sequence: CASSLTSNPAGELFF. The chain combines TRBV7-6 with TRBJ2-2; D unresolved. With 2 bases removed from V and 6 bases from J, the gap between germline ends came to 13 bases. The CDR3 sequence is 15 residues long. Germline V gene sequence: CDR1 SGHVS, CDR2 FNYEAQ.

The chain is built from TRBV15 and TRBJ1-4; 7 bases map to TRBD1. V dropped 0 bases and J dropped 8; count of bases not matched to a gene: 6. Germline V gene data show CDR1 as LNHNV and CDR2 as YYDKDF (reference sequence). CDR3 length: 15 residues. The DNA of the CDR3 is TGTGCCACCAGCAGAGATCGGCAGGGGGGGGAAAAACTGTTTTTT. It yields the protein CATSRDRQGGEKLFF.

The chain links TRBV19 to TRBJ1-1; 9 positions agree with TRBD1. The CDR3 consists of 15 residues. With 5 bases clipped from V and 5 bases from J, the junction kept 9 bases outside the gene matches. CDR1 LNHDA and CDR2 SQIVND come from the germline V gene (reference sequence). This CDR3 reads CASSFSRQGETEAFF. The CDR3 coding sequence is TGTGCCAGTAGTTTCTCAAGACAGGGGGAAACTGAAGCTTTCTTT.

The chain couples TRBV7-9 to TRBJ1-2; TRBD1 aligns across 9 bases. With 5 bases clipped from V and 1 base from J, the junction kept 11 bases outside the gene matches. This CDR3 spans 17 amino acids. Germline V gene lookup returns CDR1 SEHNR and CDR2 FQNEAQ (reference sequence). The CDR3 loop reads CASSPWGQGDINYGYTF. Here the CDR3 DNA reads TGTGCCAGCAGCCCATGGGGACAGGGCGATATTAACTATGGCTACACCTTC.

This sequence joins TRBV6-5 and TRBJ1-4; the D is unclear. Germline V gene lookup returns CDR1 MNHEY and CDR2 SVGAGI. Trimming took off 0 bases at V and 8 bases at J, with 10 bases between the two ends. The CDR3 is 14 residues long. This chain's CDR3 is CASSYSMQGEKLFF. CDR3 DNA: TGTGCCAGCAGTTACTCCATGCAAGGGGAAAAACTGTTTTTT.

V usage is TRBV6-2 or TRBV6-3 and J usage is TRBJ1-6; the D gene is possibly TRBD1 (6 bases). Germline CDR1 is MNHEY and CDR2 is SVGEGT. The V end was cut by 6 bases, the J end by 5 bases, with 14 bases between. CDR3 length: 15 residues. CDR3 amino acids: CASSPDRRNNSPLHF. The CDR3, as DNA: TGTGCCAGCAGCCCCGACAGGCGAAATAATTCACCCCTCCACTTT.

V usage is TRBV19 and J usage is TRBJ1-2; the match to TRBD1 covers 9 bases. Trimming took 3 bases from V and 7 from J; bases not matched to a gene: 6. This CDR3 is 14 amino acids long. CDR1 and CDR2 from the germline V gene are LNHDA and SQIVND (reference sequence). For the CDR3, the DNA is TGTGCCAGTAGTATGGGACAGGGTCGGTTTGGCTACACCTTC. This gives the protein CASSMGQGRFGYTF.

This chain links TRBV6-5 with TRBJ1-2; D remains unclear. The V gene lost 6 bases and the J gene lost 2 bases, with 13 bases spanning the gap. The CDR3 has 14 amino acids. Per the germline V gene, CDR1 is MNHEY and CDR2 is SVGAGI. The CDR3 DNA sequence: TGTGCCAGCAGGGATAGCGGAAGGAACTATGGCTACACCTTC. It is translated as CASRDSGRNYGYTF.

This chain connects TRBV28 to TRBJ2-7; TRBD1 aligns across 11 bases. The V and J ends lost 3 bases and 4 bases, in that order; junction bases with no gene match: 2. The CDR3 contains 14 residues. Looked up from germline, CDR1 is MDHEN and CDR2 is SYDVKM. CDR3 coding DNA: TGTGCCAGCAGTTTTGGGGACAGGGGGTACGAGCAGTACTTC. Translation: CASSFGDRGYEQYF.

This chain links TRBV7-2 with TRBJ2-2; 11 bases are a match to TRBD2. Germline CDR1 reads SGHTA; CDR2 reads FQGNSA. The CDR3 extends over 17 amino acids. J was trimmed by 7 bases and V by 5 bases; bases with no gene match: 12. The CDR3 spells CASSRDSGRAGIGELFF. In DNA, the CDR3 is TGTGCCAGCAGCCGGGATAGCGGGAGGGCCGGAATCGGGGAGCTGTTTTTT.

This clone was observed a few times. This chain links TRBV10-3 with TRBJ1-4; TRBD1 might be the D (6 bases). V dropped 0 bases and J dropped 0 bases, with 11 bases sitting between them. Germline-derived CDR1 and CDR2 are ENHRY and SYGVKD. The CDR3 extends over 17 amino acids. The CDR3 DNA follows: TGTGCCATCAGTGAGTCGAACCCAGGGGCAACTAATGAAAAACTGTTTTTT. Its protein is CAISESNPGATNEKLFF.

J is TRBJ1-4 and V is TRBV28; 9 bases line up with TRBD1. V was pared by 4 bases and J by 7 bases, with 7 bases of the junction left unmatched. The CDR3 is made up of 15 amino acids. The germline gives CDR1 MDHEN, CDR2 SYDVKM. This chain's CDR3 is CASSYYRGRGEKLFF. The CDR3 nucleotides are TGTGCCAGCAGTTATTACAGGGGGCGAGGTGAAAAACTGTTTTTT.

The chain joins TRBV2 to TRBJ1-5; D not certain. The CDR3 has 14 residues. In germline, CDR1 is SNHLY, CDR2 FYNNEI. V lost 2 bases to trimming and J lost 0 bases, with 5 bases between them. The CDR3 coding sequence is TGTGCCAGCAGTGAATCTGTTAGCAATCAGCCCCAGCATTTT. Protein product: CASSESVSNQPQHF.

This chain joins TRBV20-1 and TRBJ2-7; TRBD1 might be the D (5 bases). Per germline, CDR1 DFQATT and CDR2 SNEGSKA (reference sequence). There are 11 residues in the CDR3. With 6 bases removed from V and 3 bases from J, the gap between germline ends came to 9 bases. This CDR3 reads CSARVYYEQYF. The CDR3 DNA is TGCAGTGCCAGGGTGTACTACGAGCAGTACTTC.